This T cell receptor beta chain was sequenced for a study of shared clonotypes between healthy human individuals. General study findings and limits: It was the non-shared clonotypes that had lower generation probabilities than clonotypes shared by all four donors.

Sequenced by immunoSEQ multiplex PCR; TCRdb stores in-frame clones only, minus some. The data contain 2 million to 3 million clones, approximately 92% of them singletons. Concerning this clone: Antigen unknown.

The V end was cut by 5 bases, the J end by 0 bases, with 11 bases between. The germline gives CDR1 PRHDT, CDR2 FYEKMQ (reference sequence). The CDR3 spans 14 residues. Participating donors were healthy, HIV-negative adults free of recent acute infections or vaccinations. The gene calls are TRBV13 and TRBJ2-7, with a possible D match to TRBD2 (6 bases). The source of this sequence is a man between 18 and 35 years old in good health. Sequencing was done on a sample of naive CD4+ T cells sorted from blood. Subset specified: CD45RA+ positively selected. The CDR3 region has the DNA TGTGCCAGCAGCCGGAGCGGGTACTCCTACGAGCAGTACTTC. Translated: CASSRSGYSYEQYF.